This T cell receptor beta chain was identified in a study of cytomegalovirus exposure and HLA in healthy donors. Study-level findings and limits: Earlier analysis found most TCR beta V segments productive about 87% or about 30% of the time. From TCR beta sequences, most subjects' HLA-A and HLA-B alleles were reportedly predicted accurately.

Primers: 60 Vbeta forward and 13 Jbeta reverse. Profiled with immunoSEQ multiplex PCR; TCRdb holds only in-frame clones, not every one. The sample has 100,000 to 150,000 clones; 81% are singletons. With 4 bases clipped from V and 8 bases from J, the junction kept 14 bases outside the gene matches. CDR1 is SGHRS, CDR2 YFSETQ, per germline. The CDR3 contains 16 residues. With respect to this clone: Its antigen is not identified.

This chain uses TRBV5-1 with TRBJ1-1, with TRBD1 matching 10 bases. Specimen: PBMCs. This TCR was sampled from a man aged 18 to 30 in good health and CMV-seronegative. The CDR3 bases are TGCGCCAGCAGCCTCGACAGGGGGCCCGGTTGGGGCGAAGCTTTCTTT. Amino acid sequence: CASSLDRGPGWGEAFF.